This T cell receptor (beta chain) derives from a study of blood T cells in healthy people across ages. Only a few counts were recorded for this clonotype. Germline-derived CDR1 and CDR2 are KGHDR and SFDVKD. V was cut by 10 bases and J by 1 base, with 7 bases left in between. The CDR3 covers 12 residues. The authors ran a second PCR of 7 to 11 cycles using a sample-barcoded 5' primer and a J-beta primer mix. TCRdb re-called the 5' RACE reads with MiXCR, one entry per CDR3 protein. The sample contains about 760,000 distinct CDR3 sequences, just over 55% of which appear only once. What was sequenced was blood. This receptor was identified in a man aged 40-49 years in good health. The genes are TRBV24-1 and TRBJ1-5; D is ambiguous. The CDR3: CATGRSNQPQHF. In nucleotides, the CDR3 is TGTGCCACTGGACGGAGCAATCAGCCCCAGCATTTT.